This TCR beta chain came from a study of blood T cell repertoires in COVID-19. Overall study context: COVID-19 samples collected from the United States, Italy and Spain covered acute and convalescent phases. Sample material is recorded as cDNA or gDNA derived from T cells, B-cell-depleted T cells, or PBMCs.

V lost 0 bases and J 2 bases, leaving 13 bases between the germline ends. The CDR3 spans 16 residues. Germline CDR1 and CDR2: LGHDT and YNNKEL (reference sequence). Under the authors' procedure: Counts of nucleated cells, estimated from reference gene primer amplification, were obtained. Some clones are missing from TCRdb's copy, which holds only in-frame ones; the method was immunoSEQ multiplex PCR. V and J calls and clone size follow that table, whereas D and trimming were derived from the DNA. The sample records roughly 240,000 clones, 70% to 90% being singletons. This clone was seen once. The sample comprised peripheral blood. The clonotype was recovered from a man younger than 35 with active or convalescent COVID-19. The chain recombines TRBV3-1 (or the pseudogene TRBV3-2) with TRBJ1-2; D is undetermined. The CDR3 reads CASSQDISGDNYGYTF. In DNA, the CDR3 is TGTGCCAGCAGCCAAGATATATCAGGTGACAACTATGGCTACACCTTC.